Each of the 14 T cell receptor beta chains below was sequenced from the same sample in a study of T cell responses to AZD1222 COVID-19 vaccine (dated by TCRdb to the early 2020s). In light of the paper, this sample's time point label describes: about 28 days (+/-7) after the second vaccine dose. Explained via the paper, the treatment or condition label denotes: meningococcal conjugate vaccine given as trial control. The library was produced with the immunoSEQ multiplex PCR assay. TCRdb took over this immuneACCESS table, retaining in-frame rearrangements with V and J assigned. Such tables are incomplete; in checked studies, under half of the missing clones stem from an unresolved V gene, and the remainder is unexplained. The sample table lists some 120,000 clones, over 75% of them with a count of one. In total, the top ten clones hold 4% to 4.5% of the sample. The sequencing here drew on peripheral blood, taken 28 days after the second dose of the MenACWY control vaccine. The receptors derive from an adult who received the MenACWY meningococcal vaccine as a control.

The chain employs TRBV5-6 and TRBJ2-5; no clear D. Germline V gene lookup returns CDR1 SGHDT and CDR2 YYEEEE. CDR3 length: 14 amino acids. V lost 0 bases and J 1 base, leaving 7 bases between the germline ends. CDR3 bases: TGTGCCAGCAGCTTGGCCAACAGCCAAGAGACCCAGTACTTC. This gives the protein CASSLANSQETQYF.

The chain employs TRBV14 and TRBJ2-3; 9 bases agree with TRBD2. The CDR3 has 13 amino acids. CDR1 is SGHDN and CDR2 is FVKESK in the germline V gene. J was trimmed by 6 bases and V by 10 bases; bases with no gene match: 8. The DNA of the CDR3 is TGTGCCACAACCGGGACTAGCTCCGATACGCAGTATTTT. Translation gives CATTGTSSDTQYF. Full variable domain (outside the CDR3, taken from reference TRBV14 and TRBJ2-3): EAGVTQFPSHSVIEKGQTVTLRCDPISGHDNLYWYRRVMGKEIKFLLHFVKESKQDESGMPNNRFLAERTGGTYSTLKVQPAELEDSGVYFCATTGTSSDTQYFGPGTRLTVL.

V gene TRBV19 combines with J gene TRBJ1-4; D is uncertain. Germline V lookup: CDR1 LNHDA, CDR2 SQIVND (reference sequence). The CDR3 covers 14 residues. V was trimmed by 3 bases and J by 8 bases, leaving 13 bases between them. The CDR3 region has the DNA TGTGCCAGTAGTATCCTTGGCATTGGGGAAAAACTGTTTTTT. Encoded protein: CASSILGIGEKLFF.

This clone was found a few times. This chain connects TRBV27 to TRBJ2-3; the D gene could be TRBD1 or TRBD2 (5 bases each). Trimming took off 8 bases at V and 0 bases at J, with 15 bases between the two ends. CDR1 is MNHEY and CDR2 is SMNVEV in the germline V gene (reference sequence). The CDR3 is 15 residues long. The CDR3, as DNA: TGTGCCAGCGCTCTGATGGGGGATAGCACAGATACGCAGTATTTT. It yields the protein CASALMGDSTDTQYF.

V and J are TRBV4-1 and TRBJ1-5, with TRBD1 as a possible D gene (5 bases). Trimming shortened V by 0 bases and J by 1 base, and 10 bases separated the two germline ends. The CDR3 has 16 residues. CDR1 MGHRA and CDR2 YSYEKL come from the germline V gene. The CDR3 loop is CASSQDAGVSNQPQHF. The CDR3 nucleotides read TGCGCCAGCAGCCAAGATGCGGGGGTAAGCAATCAGCCCCAGCATTTT.

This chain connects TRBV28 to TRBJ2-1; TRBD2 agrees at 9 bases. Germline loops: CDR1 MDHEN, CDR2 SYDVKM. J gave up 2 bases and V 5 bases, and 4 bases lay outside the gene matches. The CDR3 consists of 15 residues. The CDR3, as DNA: TGTGCCAGCAGTCCCGCGGGGGGGGCCTACAATGAGCAGTTCTTC. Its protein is CASSPAGGAYNEQFF.

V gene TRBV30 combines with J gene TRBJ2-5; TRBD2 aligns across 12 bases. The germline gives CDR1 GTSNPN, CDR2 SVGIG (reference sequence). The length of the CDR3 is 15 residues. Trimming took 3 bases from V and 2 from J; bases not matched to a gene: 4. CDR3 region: CAWRAGLAGQETQYF. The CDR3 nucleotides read TGTGCCTGGAGGGCCGGACTAGCGGGACAAGAGACCCAGTACTTC.

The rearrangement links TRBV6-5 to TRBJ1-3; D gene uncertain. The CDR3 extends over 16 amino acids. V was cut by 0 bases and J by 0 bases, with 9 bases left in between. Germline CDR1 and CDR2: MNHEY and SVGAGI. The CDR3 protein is CASSYSTLPSGNTIYF. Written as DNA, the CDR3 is TGTGCCAGCAGTTACTCGACGTTACCCTCTGGAAACACCATATATTTT.

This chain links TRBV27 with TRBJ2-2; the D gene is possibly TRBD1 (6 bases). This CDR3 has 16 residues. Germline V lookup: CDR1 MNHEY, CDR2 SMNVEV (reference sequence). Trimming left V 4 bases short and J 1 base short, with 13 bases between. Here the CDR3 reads CASSYLGQQNTGELFF. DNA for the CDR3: TGTGCCAGCAGTTACTTAGGACAGCAGAACACCGGGGAGCTGTTTTTT.

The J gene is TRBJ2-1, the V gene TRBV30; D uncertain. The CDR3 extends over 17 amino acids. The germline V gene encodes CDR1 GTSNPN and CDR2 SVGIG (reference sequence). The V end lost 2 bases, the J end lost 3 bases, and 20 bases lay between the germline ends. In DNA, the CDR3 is TGTGCCTGGAGTAAAGTCGAGGTTGTACAGCACTACAATGAGCAGTTCTTC. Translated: CAWSKVEVVQHYNEQFF.

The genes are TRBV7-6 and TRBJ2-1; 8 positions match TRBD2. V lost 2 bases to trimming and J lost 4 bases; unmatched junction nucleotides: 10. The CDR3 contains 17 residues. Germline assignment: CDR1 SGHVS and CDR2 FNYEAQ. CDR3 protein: CASSLSLAGGGYNEQFF. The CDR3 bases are TGTGCCAGCAGCTTAAGTTTGGCGGGAGGCGGATACAATGAGCAGTTCTTC.

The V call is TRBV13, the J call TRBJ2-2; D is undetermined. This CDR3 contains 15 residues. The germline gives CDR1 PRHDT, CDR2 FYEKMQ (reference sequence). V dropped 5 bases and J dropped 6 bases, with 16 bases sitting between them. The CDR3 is CASSPNLRTAGELFF. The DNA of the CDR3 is TGTGCCAGCAGCCCAAATCTCCGAACCGCCGGGGAGCTGTTTTTT.

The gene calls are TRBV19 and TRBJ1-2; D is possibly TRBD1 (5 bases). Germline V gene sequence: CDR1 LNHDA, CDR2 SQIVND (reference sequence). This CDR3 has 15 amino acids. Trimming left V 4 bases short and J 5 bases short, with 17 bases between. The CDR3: CASSRGHQTSYGYTF. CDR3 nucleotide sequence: TGTGCCAGTAGTAGAGGACACCAAACTTCTTATGGCTACACCTTC.

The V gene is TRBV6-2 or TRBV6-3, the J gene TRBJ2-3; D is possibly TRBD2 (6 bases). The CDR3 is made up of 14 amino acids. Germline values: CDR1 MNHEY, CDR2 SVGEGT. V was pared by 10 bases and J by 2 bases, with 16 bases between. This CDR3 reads CAISGGEITDTQYF. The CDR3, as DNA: TGTGCCATCAGCGGAGGGGAGATCACAGATACGCAGTATTTT.